This T cell receptor (beta chain) was documented in a study of sequential checkpoint blockade in melanoma. Treatment noted: randomized to nivolumab then ipilimumab (arm A) or the reverse (arm B). No patient had prior DNA-damaging chemotherapy. This CDR3 comprises 13 residues. Trimming removed 2 bases from V and 7 bases from J, with 11 bases in between. From germline, CDR1 is MNHEY and CDR2 SMNVEV (reference sequence). The data were produced by immunoSEQ multiplex PCR, yet TCRdb's version contains in-frame clones alone and is incomplete. Among under 13,000 clones listed, under 60% were seen once. The rearrangement uses TRBV27 and TRBJ1-1; D is unclear. This material consisted of CD8+ T cells sorted from blood (inferred from file names), taken from a patient given nivolumab and ipilimumab in sequence. The receptor's source is a human donor with melanoma. The chain's CDR3 is CASSLDARIEAFF. The DNA of the CDR3 is TGTGCCAGCAGTTTAGATGCGAGGATTGAAGCTTTCTTT.